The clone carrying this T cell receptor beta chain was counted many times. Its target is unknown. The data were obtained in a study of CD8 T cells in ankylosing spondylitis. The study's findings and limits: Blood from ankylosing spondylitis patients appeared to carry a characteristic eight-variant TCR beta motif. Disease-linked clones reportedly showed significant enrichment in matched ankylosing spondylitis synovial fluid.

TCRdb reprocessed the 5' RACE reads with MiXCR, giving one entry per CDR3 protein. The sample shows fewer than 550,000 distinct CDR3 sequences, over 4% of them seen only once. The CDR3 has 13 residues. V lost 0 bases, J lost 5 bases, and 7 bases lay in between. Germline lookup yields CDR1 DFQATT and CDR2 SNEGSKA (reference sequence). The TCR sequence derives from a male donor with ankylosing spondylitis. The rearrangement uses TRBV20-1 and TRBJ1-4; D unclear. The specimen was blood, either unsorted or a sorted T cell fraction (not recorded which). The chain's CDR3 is CSARDDRNEKLFF. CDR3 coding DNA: TGCAGTGCTAGAGATGATAGGAATGAAAAACTGTTTTTT.